The clone carrying this T cell receptor (beta chain) was observed once. Antigen unknown. This sample was included in a study of OX40 agonist ivuxolimab in advanced cancers. Study in general: Patient treatment consisted of intravenous ivuxolimab administration every 2 weeks at 0.01 to 10 mg/kg. Study results and limitations: More expanded clones were found, on average, in CD8+ than in CD4+ T cells. Researchers did not determine the expanded peripheral T cells' antigen specificity. Near-lowest levels of clonal expansion characterized partial responders at 0.1-3.0 mg/kg.

The V and J ends lost 1 base and 2 bases respectively, with 12 bases between them. CDR3 length equals 15 residues. Germline CDR1 MGHRA, CDR2 YSYEKL. Here immunoSEQ multiplex PCR was the method, and the copy in TCRdb shows in-frame clones only, minus some. Altogether 60,000 to 85,000 clones are present, about 89% being singletons, with the ten largest covering roughly 4%. Here the sequenced sample was CD4+ or CD8+ T cells sorted from blood, taken in a trial of the OX40 agonist ivuxolimab. The chain couples TRBV4-1 to TRBJ2-7; D gene uncertain. The receptor comes from an adult with an advanced solid tumor such as melanoma, head and neck, liver or kidney cancer. CDR3 amino acids: CASSQAFQITYEQYF. Here the CDR3 DNA reads TGCGCCAGCAGCCAAGCCTTCCAGATTACCTACGAGCAGTACTTC.